A single sample gave rise to the 13 T cell receptor beta chains below, sequenced in a study of CDR3 diversity in severe acne (dated by TCRdb to the late 2010s). The library relied on PCR. The sample was run on an Illumina HiSeq 2000. TCRdb cleaned the public reads at Q25 with fastp, built clones with MiXCR and kept in-frame beta chains. CDR3 protein duplicates are merged, each entry listing the most common genes and DNA. The sample records around 85,000 distinct CDR3 sequences, 49% of which are singletons. The ten largest clones add up to more than 9% of the sample. The sequenced sample was blood. The receptors were sampled from a male donor with severe acne vulgaris.

This clonotype was seen a few times. The chain is built from TRBV6-5 and TRBJ1-2, with D maybe TRBD1 (5 bases). The CDR3 loop spans 17 amino acids. Trimming shortened V by 6 bases and J by 1 base, and 21 bases separated the two germline ends. CDR1 and CDR2 (germline): MNHEY, SVGAGI. CDR3 residues: CASSLDGGVGFNYGYTF. The CDR3 region has the DNA TGTGCCAGCAGCCTCGACGGGGGAGTAGGCTTTAACTATGGCTACACCTTC.

The V and J genes are TRBV29-1 and TRBJ2-3, with D hard to call. The CDR3 consists of 14 residues. The germline CDR1 and CDR2 sequences are SQVTM and ANQGSEA. The V gene lost 0 bases and the J gene lost 2 bases, with 9 bases spanning the gap. The CDR3: CSVEDRLNTDTQYF. CDR3 nucleotide sequence: TGCAGCGTTGAAGATCGGCTTAACACAGATACGCAGTATTTT.

V and J are TRBV15 and TRBJ2-7; maybe TRBD1 (5 bases). The CDR3 runs to 13 residues. Trimming cost V 0 bases and J 4 bases, with 7 bases left between them. CDR1 is LNHNV and CDR2 is YYDKDF in the germline V gene (reference sequence). CDR3 region: CATSRETVYEQYF. In nucleotides, the CDR3 is TGTGCCACCAGCAGAGAGACAGTTTACGAGCAGTACTTC.

This clonotype was detected many times. The chain employs TRBV29-1 and TRBJ2-3, with D perhaps assigned TRBD1 or TRBD2 (5 bases each). Trimming removed 7 bases at V and 4 bases at J, with 18 bases between. The CDR3 contains 14 residues. Germline values: CDR1 SQVTM, CDR2 ANQGSEA. The DNA of the CDR3 is TGCAGCGCCGGACGGGACGGAGGTCCAGATACGCAGTATTTT. Protein sequence: CSAGRDGGPDTQYF.

V is TRBV2 and J is TRBJ2-5; D perhaps matches TRBD2 (5 bases). CDR1 SNHLY and CDR2 FYNNEI come from the germline V gene. The ends were cut back, 1 base at V and 7 bases at J, with 13 bases in the middle. This CDR3 is 14 amino acids long. CDR3 sequence reads: CASSEGTADATQYF. The CDR3 bases are TGTGCCAGCAGTGAAGGGACTGCTGACGCGACCCAGTACTTC.

The CDR3 nucleotides are TGCAGTGCTAGAGAAGAAGGGAGGGCCCAGTTAACCTACGAGCAGTACTTC. Translated, it gives CSAREEGRAQLTYEQYF. The chain links TRBV20-1 to TRBJ2-7, with 7 bases that match TRBD2. The CDR3 covers 17 residues. Losses at the gene ends were 0 bases for V and 2 bases for J; bases not matched to a gene: 13. Germline V gene lookup returns CDR1 DFQATT and CDR2 SNEGSKA (reference sequence).

This clonotype has a handful of counts. The chain carries TRBV5-5 and TRBJ2-3, with D maybe TRBD2 (5 bases). V lost 3 bases and J 9 bases, leaving 23 bases between the germline ends. CDR1 and CDR2 (germline): SGHKS, YYEKEE (reference sequence). The CDR3 totals 16 residues. The CDR3 DNA reads TGTGCCAGCAGCTCACGGGGAAGCGAGGGTGGGATGACGCAGTATTTT. Translation gives CASSSRGSEGGMTQYF.

The chain couples TRBV10-3 to TRBJ2-2; D might be TRBD1 or TRBD2, each matching 6 bases. In germline, CDR1 is ENHRY, CDR2 SYGVKD. V was trimmed by 0 bases and J by 7 bases, leaving 12 bases between them. The CDR3 has 15 amino acids. This CDR3 reads CAISESTGASGELFF. The CDR3 region has the DNA TGTGCCATCAGTGAGTCTACGGGGGCTAGCGGGGAGCTGTTTTTT.

About this clonotype itself: The conserved closing phenylalanine or tryptophan is absent in this CDR3, likely reflecting a read error. The gene calls are TRBV24-1 and TRBJ2-1, with 8 bases aligning to TRBD2. CDR3 length: 16 amino acids. Unmatched junction bases numbered 15, after V lost 3 bases and J lost 12 bases. The germline CDR1 and CDR2 sequences are KGHDR and SFDVKD. The CDR3 here is CATSDLGTRGYNRQFL. DNA for the CDR3: TGTGCCACCAGTGATCTGGGGACTAGAGGCTACAATAGGCAGTTCCTC.

Only a few counts were recorded for this clonotype. The J gene is TRBJ2-7, the V gene TRBV20-1, with 13 bases lining up with TRBD2. In germline, CDR1 is DFQATT, CDR2 SNEGSKA (reference sequence). Trimming removed 6 bases from V and 2 bases from J; junction bases left unmatched: 13. The CDR3 is 17 residues long. CDR3 in DNA: TGCAGTGCCACCACCCGGACTAGCGGGAGCCTGACCTACGAGCAGTACTTC. It specifies CSATTRTSGSLTYEQYF.

The chain employs TRBV7-6 and TRBJ2-7, with 8 nucleotides matching TRBD1. The CDR3 is 12 residues long. V shed 5 bases and J 9 bases; nucleotides not matched to a gene: 6. Looked up from germline, CDR1 is SGHVS and CDR2 is FNYEAQ. The CDR3 region is CASSRTGTGQYF. The CDR3 nucleotides are TGTGCCAGCAGCCGAACCGGGACAGGGCAGTACTTC.

In its sample, this clonotype was seen many times. A much larger clone differs from this one at a single base, so this may be a read error. J is TRBJ2-3 and V is TRBV5-1; tentative D call: TRBD2 (6 bases). The CDR3 consists of 12 residues. The V gene lost 7 bases and the J gene lost 6 bases, with 12 bases spanning the gap. Germline lookup yields CDR1 SGHRS and CDR2 YFSETQ. CDR3 in amino acids: CASASGWDTQYF. Here the CDR3 DNA reads TGCGCCAGCGCCAGCGGGTGGGATACGCAGTATTTT.

The genes are TRBV4-3 and TRBJ2-1; 11 bases are a match to TRBD2. The CDR3 loop spans 17 amino acids. V lost 1 base to trimming and J lost 4 bases; unmatched junction nucleotides: 6. CDR1 is LGHNA, CDR2 YSLEER, per germline. In DNA form, the CDR3 reads TGCGCCAGCAGCCAAGCCTTAGCGGGAGGGCGTTACAATGAGCAGTTCTTC. Translated, it gives CASSQALAGGRYNEQFF.